This T cell receptor beta chain was recorded in a study of blood T cells in healthy people across ages. For the study at large: For every two T cells, template switching captured about one barcoded beta molecule.

There were at least 5.5 micrograms of total RNA extracted from every sample. The study's findings and limits: PBMCs that were unsorted prevented a conclusive naive versus antigen-experienced comparison.

Concerning this clonotype itself: Antigen specificity is unknown.

Together with a sample-barcoded 5' primer, a J-beta primer mix was included in a second PCR lasting about 7 to 11 cycles. TCRdb reprocessed the 5' RACE reads via MiXCR and lists one record per CDR3 protein. The table shows some 1.5 million distinct CDR3 sequences, with roughly 27% occurring only once. V gave up 3 bases and J gave up 0 bases, with 10 bases separating them. CDR3 length: 15 amino acids. Germline loops: CDR1 SGHTS, CDR2 YDEGEE. The chain couples TRBV5-8 to TRBJ1-5, with D unresolved. This sequence was found in a woman aged 30 to 39 in good health. Material: blood. This CDR3 reads CASSSGRVSNQPQHF. In nucleotides, the CDR3 is TGTGCCAGCAGCTCCGGACGGGTTAGCAATCAGCCCCAGCATTTT.